The next 28 T cell receptor beta chains were all read from a single sample in a study of blood T cells in healthy people across ages. It was with a sample-barcoded 5' primer and a J-beta primer mix that a second PCR of roughly 7 to 12 cycles was run. Via MiXCR, TCRdb re-called the 5' RACE reads, giving one row per CDR3 protein. The table shows roughly 1,100,000 distinct CDR3 sequences, with approximately 25% occurring only once. The same data also went into a second study, on T cells of mothers and their children.

Sequenced input: blood. These receptors were obtained from a girl under 10 years old in good health.

V gene TRBV29-1 combines with J gene TRBJ2-1; D is perhaps TRBD2 (6 bases). Trimming cost V 4 bases and J 3 bases, with 13 bases left between them. The CDR3 has 14 amino acids. The V gene's germline CDR1 is SQVTM and CDR2 ANQGSEA. The CDR3 reads CSVVGGEVYNEQFF. The CDR3 DNA is TGCAGCGTTGTGGGGGGAGAGGTCTACAATGAGCAGTTCTTC.

DNA of the CDR3: TGTGCCAGCAGTGTAAGTAGACAGAACACTGAAGCTTTCTTT. It translates to CASSVSRQNTEAFF. The V gene is TRBV27, the J gene TRBJ1-1, with D unresolved. Germline V gene data show CDR1 as MNHEY and CDR2 as SMNVEV (reference sequence). The CDR3 contains 14 residues. Trimming cost V 5 bases and J 1 base, with 11 bases left between them.

This clonotype was seen only once. V gene TRBV7-9 combines with J gene TRBJ1-1, with D possibly matching TRBD1 (5 bases). The CDR3 runs 14 residues. The ends were cut back, 5 bases at V and 1 base at J, with 11 bases in the middle. Germline CDR1 SEHNR, CDR2 FQNEAQ (reference sequence). The CDR3: CASSRDGPNTEAFF. In nucleotides, the CDR3 is TGTGCCAGCAGCAGGGACGGACCGAACACTGAAGCTTTCTTT.

This clonotype was observed a handful of times. This chain links TRBV6-5 with TRBJ2-5, with D perhaps being TRBD1 or TRBD2 (5 bases each). The J call may be faulty, since TRBJ2-7 better matches the DNA end. CDR3 length: 14 residues. Looked up from germline, CDR1 is MNHEY and CDR2 is SVGAGI. In nucleotides, the CDR3 is TGTGCCAGCAGTTACTCCCATGATGGGGGCGAGCAGTACTTC. Translating gives CASSYSHDGGEQYF.

The chain employs TRBV6-1 and TRBJ1-5; D remains ambiguous. The CDR3 contains 15 residues. V lost 1 base and J lost 2, with 9 bases in between. Germline lookup yields CDR1 MNHNS and CDR2 SASEGT. The CDR3 DNA reads TGTGCCAGCAGTGAAGGGTTCCGGGGCAATCAGCCCCAGCATTTT. Translating it yields CASSEGFRGNQPQHF.

The chain carries TRBV21-1 and TRBJ1-1; TRBD1 is the table's D call, not checked against the DNA. TRBV21-1 is a known pseudogene. The CDR3 totals 17 residues. This CDR3 reads CASSNDRISHMNTEAFF. The CDR3 DNA is TGTGCCAGCAGCAATGACAGAATATCCCACATGAACACTGAAGCTTTCTTT.

In this sample, this clonotype turned up a few times. This chain joins TRBV4-3 and TRBJ2-4, with D uncertain. The CDR3 sequence is 16 residues long. Germline-derived CDR1 and CDR2 are LGHNA and YSLEER. V lost 3 bases to trimming and J lost 1 base, with 13 bases between them. The CDR3 DNA reads TGCGCCAGCAGCCAGGACCTACAGACCGCCAAAAACATTCAGTACTTC. As protein: CASSQDLQTAKNIQYF.

This chain joins TRBV10-3 and TRBJ2-6; D possibly uses TRBD1 or TRBD2 (5 bases each). The germline CDR1 and CDR2 sequences are ENHRY and SYGVKD. Trimming took 4 bases from V and 2 from J, leaving 24 bases between them. The CDR3 has 20 residues. CDR3 nucleotides: TGTGCCATCAGTGCGGAAACACCGGGACCAAGAGCTCCTGGGGCCAACGTCCTGACTTTC. Amino acids: CAISAETPGPRAPGANVLTF.

This clonotype was counted only a few times. The rearrangement joins TRBV7-2 to TRBJ2-3; D is ambiguous. Germline CDR1 SGHTA, CDR2 FQGNSA. The CDR3 loop spans 14 amino acids. Deletions cut 5 bases from V and 5 bases from J, with 14 bases between. As DNA, the CDR3 is TGTGCCAGCAGCCCCAGCCGGGTGGGAGATACGCAGTATTTT. Protein sequence: CASSPSRVGDTQYF.

In its sample, this clonotype was seen a few times. The chain joins TRBV3-1 to TRBJ1-5; D remains unclear. The ends were cut back, 3 bases at V and 3 bases at J, with 6 bases in the middle. There are 13 residues in the CDR3. Germline CDR1 reads LGHDT; CDR2 reads YNNKEL (reference sequence). The CDR3 nucleotides are TGTGCCAGCAGCCACAGGTCCAATCAGCCCCAGCATTTT. Translating it yields CASSHRSNQPQHF.

The chain carries TRBV7-8 and TRBJ2-5, with 8 bases matching TRBD2. The CDR3 contains 17 residues. CDR1 and CDR2 from the germline V gene are SGHVS and FQNEAQ. V was clipped by 4 bases and J by 1 base; unmatched bases: 11. CDR3 sequence: CASSYPPSGPPQETQYF. The CDR3 bases are TGTGCCAGCAGCTACCCCCCTAGCGGGCCTCCCCAAGAGACCCAGTACTTC.

This clonotype was counted only a few times. This rearrangement joins TRBV6-5 to TRBJ2-7; no definite D call. Germline-derived CDR1 and CDR2 are MNHEY and SVGAGI. The CDR3 is made up of 15 amino acids. Trimming shortened V by 5 bases and J by 1 base, and 15 bases separated the two germline ends. The CDR3 DNA reads TGTGCCAGCAGTGTCCTCGACTCCAATTCCTACGAGCAGTACTTC. This gives the protein CASSVLDSNSYEQYF.

This clonotype was observed a handful of times. The chain employs TRBV29-1 and TRBJ2-5; 11 bases map to TRBD2. The J call is uncertain, as TRBJ2-1 better fits the DNA end. The CDR3 has 14 amino acids. Germline V CDR1 and CDR2: SQVTM, ANQGSEA. The DNA for the CDR3 is TGCAGCGCGGGACTAGCGGAACTCTACAATGAGCAGTTCTTC. The encoded protein is CSAGLAELYNEQFF.

This clonotype has only a few counts. V gene TRBV28 combines with J gene TRBJ1-4, with 8 bases lining up with TRBD1. Germline CDR1 is MDHEN and CDR2 is SYDVKM. Trimming took 4 bases from V and 5 from J; bases not matched to a gene: 9. The CDR3 loop spans 16 amino acids. The CDR3 bases are TGTGCCAGCAGTTCAATCCGGGACAGGTCCAATGAAAAACTGTTTTTT. Protein: CASSSIRDRSNEKLFF. The whole variable domain, filled in from reference TRBV28 and TRBJ1-4, reads DVKVTQSSRYLVKRTGEKVFLECVQDMDHENMFWYRQDPGLGLRLIYFSYDVKMKEKGDIPEGYSVSREKKERFSLILESASTNQTSMYLCASSSIRDRSNEKLFFGSGTQLSVL.

This clonotype has a handful of counts. This chain uses TRBV3-1 with TRBJ2-3, with D unclear. From germline, CDR1 is LGHDT and CDR2 YNNKEL (reference sequence). V lost 1 base and J lost 6, with 11 bases in between. This CDR3 is 14 amino acids long. The CDR3 here is CASSQALNTDTQYF. The CDR3 DNA follows: TGTGCCAGCAGCCAAGCGCTAAACACGGATACGCAGTATTTT.

This rearrangement joins TRBV4-1 to TRBJ1-1; a possible D gene is TRBD1 (5 bases). Looked up from germline, CDR1 is MGHRA and CDR2 is YSYEKL. The V and J ends lost 4 bases and 6 bases respectively, with 18 bases between them. The CDR3 is 15 residues long. The CDR3 reads CASSRTLTGFAEAFF. CDR3 sequence (DNA): TGCGCCAGCAGCCGAACACTTACAGGATTCGCTGAAGCTTTCTTT.

The V and J genes are TRBV13 and TRBJ2-5; D possibly corresponds to TRBD2 (5 bases). The CDR3 is 15 residues long. Trimming stripped 2 bases from V and 1 base from J, with 11 bases between. In germline, CDR1 is PRHDT, CDR2 FYEKMQ (reference sequence). CDR3 region: CASSLSGIPQETQYF. The CDR3 nucleotides are TGTGCCAGCAGCTTAAGCGGAATCCCCCAAGAGACCCAGTACTTC. The full variable domain, its missing parts supplied by reference TRBV13 and TRBJ2-5, is AAGVIQSPRHLIKEKRETATLKCYPIPRHDTVYWYQQGPGQDPQFLISFYEKMQSDKGSIPDRFSAQQFSDYHSELNMSSLELGDSALYFCASSLSGIPQETQYFGPGTRLLVL.

This chain's CDR3 is CSVVDRGKETQYF. The DNA of the CDR3 is TGCAGCGTTGTGGACAGGGGGAAAGAGACCCAGTACTTC. The chain employs TRBV29-1 and TRBJ2-5; TRBD1 aligns across 10 bases. Per the germline V gene, CDR1 is SQVTM and CDR2 is ANQGSEA. The ends lost 4 bases at V and 3 bases at J; junction bases unmatched: 2. This CDR3 has 13 residues.

This clonotype was counted only a few times. A much more abundant neighbour one base away suggests this may be a read error. The chain has TRBV7-9 and TRBJ2-1; D perhaps matches TRBD2 (6 bases). Trimming took off 1 base at V and 6 bases at J, with 7 bases between the two ends. Looked up from germline, CDR1 is SEHNR and CDR2 is FQNEAQ (reference sequence). The CDR3 runs to 13 residues. The CDR3 nucleotides are TGTGCCAGCAGCTTAGGGGACTTCAATGAGCAGTTCTTC. Protein: CASSLGDFNEQFF.

This clonotype was seen a handful of times. The chain combines TRBV10-3 with TRBJ2-5; 9 bases are a match to TRBD1. The J segment lost 6 bases and the V segment lost 4 bases, leaving 12 bases of the junction unmatched. Germline CDR1 and CDR2: ENHRY and SYGVKD. The CDR3 has 16 amino acids. The CDR3 DNA is TGTGCCATCAGTGGCCAAAACTCAACAGGGGGCCAGACCCAGTACTTC. The encoded protein is CAISGQNSTGGQTQYF.

This clonotype was seen only a few times. This chain connects TRBV20-1 to TRBJ2-1; 7 bases are a match to TRBD2. CDR3 size: 15 residues. V lost 6 bases and J lost 4; bases outside the gene matches: 12. Per germline, CDR1 DFQATT and CDR2 SNEGSKA (reference sequence). CDR3: CSAISSGLNYNEQFF. The CDR3 nucleotides are TGCAGTGCCATTTCTAGCGGACTAAATTACAATGAGCAGTTCTTC.

The rearrangement joins TRBV20-1 to TRBJ2-7; D perhaps matches TRBD2 (6 bases). The CDR3 loop spans 11 amino acids. Trimming left V 6 bases short and J 5 bases short, with 11 bases between. The germline gives CDR1 DFQATT, CDR2 SNEGSKA (reference sequence). The CDR3 region is CSAGWGDEQYF. CDR3 sequence (DNA): TGCAGTGCCGGATGGGGGGACGAGCAGTACTTC.

The rearrangement links TRBV20-1 to TRBJ1-6, with D possibly being TRBD1 (5 bases). The germline V gene has CDR1 DFQATT and CDR2 SNEGSKA (reference sequence). Trimming cost V 5 bases and J 6 bases, with 14 bases left between them. This CDR3 has 14 amino acids. CDR3 in DNA: TGCAGTGCTCCTTCCCGGGGCTCTAATTCACCCCTCCACTTT. It is translated as CSAPSRGSNSPLHF.

The rearrangement joins TRBV28 to TRBJ2-2; D call uncertain. The CDR3 is 15 residues long. Trimming took off 5 bases at V and 4 bases at J, with 14 bases between the two ends. Germline V gene data show CDR1 as MDHEN and CDR2 as SYDVKM. The CDR3 loop reads CASSPTSDSTGELFF. For the CDR3, the DNA is TGTGCCAGCAGTCCGACGAGTGACTCCACCGGGGAGCTGTTTTTT. Full variable domain (remainder filled in from reference TRBV28 and TRBJ2-2): DVKVTQSSRYLVKRTGEKVFLECVQDMDHENMFWYRQDPGLGLRLIYFSYDVKMKEKGDIPEGYSVSREKKERFSLILESASTNQTSMYLCASSPTSDSTGELFFGEGSRLTVL.

This clonotype was counted a few times. At one end, the junction sequence differs from germline, possibly due to a read error. This chain links TRBV10-3 with TRBJ2-5; D is unresolved. Germline CDR1 ENHRY, CDR2 SYGVKD. The CDR3 has 14 amino acids. The CDR3 protein is CAISDGNTRETQYF. CDR3 DNA sequence: TGTGCTATCAGTGATGGGAATACACGAGAGACCCAGTACTTC.

The V and J genes are TRBV7-2 and TRBJ1-4, with a tentative D call TRBD1 (5 bases). Germline V CDR1 and CDR2: SGHTA, FQGNSA. This CDR3 is 15 amino acids long. The V end lost 5 bases, the J end lost 6 bases, and 16 bases lay between the germline ends. The CDR3 spells CASSPWTGGDEKLFF. The CDR3 nucleotides are TGTGCCAGCAGCCCCTGGACCGGGGGGGATGAAAAACTGTTTTTT.

This sequence joins TRBV12-3 or TRBV12-4 and TRBJ2-4, with 7 bases lining up with TRBD2. V was clipped by 3 bases and J by 11 bases; unmatched bases: 4. CDR3 length: 12 residues. The CDR3 is CASSFRGEVQYF. The CDR3 DNA follows: TGTGCCAGCAGTTTTCGGGGGGAGGTTCAGTACTTC.

The genes are TRBV2 and TRBJ2-1, with D unresolved. The germline CDR1 and CDR2 sequences are SNHLY and FYNNEI. V was trimmed by 6 bases and J by 12 bases, leaving 15 bases between them. The CDR3 extends over 12 amino acids. In DNA form, the CDR3 reads TGTGCCAGCAGCTCACCCGTAGGGCCGCAGTTCTTC. This sequence encodes CASSSPVGPQFF.